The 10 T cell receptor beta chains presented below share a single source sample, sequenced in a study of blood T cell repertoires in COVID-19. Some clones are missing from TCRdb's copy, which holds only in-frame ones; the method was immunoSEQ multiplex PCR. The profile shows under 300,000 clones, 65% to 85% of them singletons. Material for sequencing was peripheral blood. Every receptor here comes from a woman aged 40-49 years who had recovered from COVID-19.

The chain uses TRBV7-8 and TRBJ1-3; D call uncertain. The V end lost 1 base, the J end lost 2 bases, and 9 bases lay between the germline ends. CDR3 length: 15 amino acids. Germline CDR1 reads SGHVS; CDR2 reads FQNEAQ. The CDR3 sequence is CASSLGGGAGNTIYF. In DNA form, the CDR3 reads TGTGCCAGCAGCTTAGGAGGTGGAGCTGGAAACACCATATATTTT.

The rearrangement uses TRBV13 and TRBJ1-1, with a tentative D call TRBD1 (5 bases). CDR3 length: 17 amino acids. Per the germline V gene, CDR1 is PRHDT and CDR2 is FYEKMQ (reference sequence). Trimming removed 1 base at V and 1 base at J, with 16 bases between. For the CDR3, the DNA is TGTGCCAGCAGCTTAGCCTTCAGGGCAAGGGGGAACACTGAAGCTTTCTTT. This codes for CASSLAFRARGNTEAFF. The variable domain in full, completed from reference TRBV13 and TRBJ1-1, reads AAGVIQSPRHLIKEKRETATLKCYPIPRHDTVYWYQQGPGQDPQFLISFYEKMQSDKGSIPDRFSAQQFSDYHSELNMSSLELGDSALYFCASSLAFRARGNTEAFFGQGTRLTVV.

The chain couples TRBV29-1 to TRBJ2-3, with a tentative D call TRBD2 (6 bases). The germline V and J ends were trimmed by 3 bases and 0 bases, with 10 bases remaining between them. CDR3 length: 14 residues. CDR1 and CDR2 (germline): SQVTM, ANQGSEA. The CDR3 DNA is TGCAGCGTTGATGGCGGGACTAGCACAGATACGCAGTATTTT. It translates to CSVDGGTSTDTQYF.

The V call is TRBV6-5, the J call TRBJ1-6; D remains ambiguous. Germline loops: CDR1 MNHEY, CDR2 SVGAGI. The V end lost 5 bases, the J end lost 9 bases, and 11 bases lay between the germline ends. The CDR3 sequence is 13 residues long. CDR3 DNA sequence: TGTGCCAGCAGTACTGAAGCGGGTTCACCCCTCCACTTT. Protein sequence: CASSTEAGSPLHF.

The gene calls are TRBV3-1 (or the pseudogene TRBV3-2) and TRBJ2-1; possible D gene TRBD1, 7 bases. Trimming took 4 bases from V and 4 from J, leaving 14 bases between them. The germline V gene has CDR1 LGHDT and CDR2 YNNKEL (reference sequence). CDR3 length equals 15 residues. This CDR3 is CASSPGGGMYNEQFF. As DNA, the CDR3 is TGTGCCAGCAGCCCTGGAGGGGGCATGTACAATGAGCAGTTCTTC.

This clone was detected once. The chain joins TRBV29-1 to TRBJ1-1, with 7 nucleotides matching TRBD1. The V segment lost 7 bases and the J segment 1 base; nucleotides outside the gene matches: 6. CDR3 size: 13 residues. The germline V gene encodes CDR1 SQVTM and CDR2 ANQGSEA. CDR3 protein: CSAATGTNTEAFF. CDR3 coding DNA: TGCAGCGCAGCGACAGGGACGAACACTGAAGCTTTCTTT.

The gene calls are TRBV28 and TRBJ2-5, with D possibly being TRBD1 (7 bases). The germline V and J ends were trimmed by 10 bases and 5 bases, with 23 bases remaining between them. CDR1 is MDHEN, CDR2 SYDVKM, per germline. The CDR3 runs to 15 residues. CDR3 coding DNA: TGTGCCACCGTCTCACAGGGGAGGTTGTGGGAGACCCAGTACTTC. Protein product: CATVSQGRLWETQYF.

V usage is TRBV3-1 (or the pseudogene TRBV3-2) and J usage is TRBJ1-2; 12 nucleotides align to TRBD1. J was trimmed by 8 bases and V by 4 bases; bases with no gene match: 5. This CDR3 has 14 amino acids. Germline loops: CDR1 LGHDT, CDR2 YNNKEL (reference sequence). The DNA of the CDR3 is TGTGCCAGCAGCCCCCGCGGGACAGGGGGCGGCTACACCTTC. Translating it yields CASSPRGTGGGYTF.

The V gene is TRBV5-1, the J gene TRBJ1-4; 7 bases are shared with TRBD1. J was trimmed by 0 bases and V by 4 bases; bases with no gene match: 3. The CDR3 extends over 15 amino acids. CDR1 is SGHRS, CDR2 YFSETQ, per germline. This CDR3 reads CASSTGQATNEKLFF. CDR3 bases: TGCGCCAGCAGCACAGGACAGGCAACTAATGAAAAACTGTTTTTT.

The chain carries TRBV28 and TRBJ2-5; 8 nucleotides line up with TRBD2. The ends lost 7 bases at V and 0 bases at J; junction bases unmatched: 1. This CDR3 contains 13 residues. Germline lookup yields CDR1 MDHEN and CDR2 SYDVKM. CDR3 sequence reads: CASNSGDQETQYF. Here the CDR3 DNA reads TGTGCCAGCAATAGCGGGGACCAAGAGACCCAGTACTTC.